This T cell receptor beta chain was recorded in a study of T cells after yellow fever vaccination. General study results and limits: Contaminating bulk clonotypes could be abundant in FACS-sorted repertoires. Peaking faster, on day 5 versus 15, the secondary response was nonetheless weaker.

This clonotype has just a few counts. Antigen: not known. The CDR3 runs to 16 residues. The V gene lost 5 bases and the J gene lost 4 bases, with 18 bases spanning the gap. The germline V gene has CDR1 SGHTA and CDR2 FQGTGA. UMIs and a universal primer site were added when TCR cDNA was made by 5'RACE template switching. Each CDR3 protein is one row after TCRdb ran MiXCR on the 5' RACE reads. The sample records some 670,000 distinct CDR3 sequences, roughly 12% being singletons. This chain uses TRBV7-3 with TRBJ2-1, with a possible D match to TRBD1 (6 bases). The receptor comes from a man between 25 and 39 years old who received the YFV17D yellow fever vaccine. Sequencing used PBMCs, obtained on the day of the yellow fever booster vaccination. As DNA, the CDR3 is TGTGCCAGCAGCACAACGAGCGGACAGATGTACAATGAGCAGTTCTTC. This encodes CASSTTSGQMYNEQFF.